This is a list of T cell receptor beta chains from one sample in a study of blood T cell repertoires in COVID-19. Data came from immunoSEQ multiplex PCR; TCRdb stores just in-frame clones and leaves some out. The profile covers about 210,000 clones, with roughly 89% appearing a single time and over 9% taken by the ten largest. Sequenced material: PBMCs or T cells enriched from blood (not recorded which). These receptors all come from a man aged 18 to 29 with acute COVID-19. Both conserved end residues are part of each CDR3. The order of the fields is CDR3 DNA, CDR3 protein, J gene, D gene, clone size, V gene. D genes are given only for firm matches. Clone sizes are given selectively: once, few, many, or a class where the clone is expanded.

cdr3_nt: TGTGCCAGCAGTTTCCGACTAGCGGGAAACACAGATACGCAGTATTTT
cdr3_aa: CASSFRLAGNTDTQYF
j_call: TRBJ2-3
d_call: TRBD2
clone_size: -
v_call: TRBV6-5

cdr3_nt: TGTGCCAGCAGCTTCCTAAAACCTAGCGGCGATGAGCAGTTCTTC
cdr3_aa: CASSFLKPSGDEQFF
j_call: TRBJ2-1
d_call: TRBD2
clone_size: -
v_call: TRBV11-3

cdr3_nt: TGCGCCAGCAGCCAAGACTGGGGGCAAGGGGAAAAACTGTTTTTT
cdr3_aa: CASSQDWGQGEKLFF
j_call: TRBJ1-4
d_call: -
clone_size: -
v_call: TRBV4-1

cdr3_nt: TGTGCCAGCTCACCACAGGGGGCACAAGAGACCCAGTACTTC
cdr3_aa: CASSPQGAQETQYF
j_call: TRBJ2-5
d_call: TRBD1
clone_size: -
v_call: TRBV18

cdr3_nt: TGTGCCAGCAGCACCGGACAGGGGAACACTGAAGCTTTCTTT
cdr3_aa: CASSTGQGNTEAFF
j_call: TRBJ1-1
d_call: TRBD1
clone_size: once
v_call: TRBV7-9

cdr3_nt: TGTGCCAGCAGCCCTACAGGGACAGGGGGAGCAGATACGCAGTATTTT
cdr3_aa: CASSPTGTGGADTQYF
j_call: TRBJ2-3
d_call: TRBD1
clone_size: -
v_call: TRBV3-1/TRBV3-2

cdr3_nt: TGTGCCAGCAGCCCCACTCGGGACAGGAATTCCGATACGCAGTATTTT
cdr3_aa: CASSPTRDRNSDTQYF
j_call: TRBJ2-3
d_call: TRBD1
clone_size: -
v_call: TRBV11-3

cdr3_nt: TGTGCTAGCAGCTTAGTTGGCGGGAGAGGAGATGAGCAGTTCTTC
cdr3_aa: CASSLVGGRGDEQFF
j_call: TRBJ2-1
d_call: TRBD2
clone_size: -
v_call: TRBV7-7

cdr3_nt: TGTGCCAGTCGAACAGGGGCTCACGATCAGCCCCAGCATTTT
cdr3_aa: CASRTGAHDQPQHF
j_call: TRBJ1-5
d_call: TRBD1
clone_size: -
v_call: TRBV19

cdr3_nt: TGTGCCAGCAGTGACCGAACAGGGACAGATACGCAGTATTTT
cdr3_aa: CASSDRTGTDTQYF
j_call: TRBJ2-3
d_call: -
clone_size: -
v_call: TRBV6-4

cdr3_nt: TGTGCCAGCAGGGGTAGCGGGAGATTAGTGACCGGGGAGCTGTTTTTT
cdr3_aa: CASRGSGRLVTGELFF
j_call: TRBJ2-2
d_call: TRBD2
clone_size: -
v_call: TRBV27

cdr3_nt: TGTGCCAGCAGCTTGGCCTCAGGGCCCTCCTACGAGCAGTACTTC
cdr3_aa: CASSLASGPSYEQYF
j_call: TRBJ2-7
d_call: -
clone_size: -
v_call: TRBV5-4

cdr3_nt: TGTGCCAGCAGCCAAGAAGTTACTCCAACTAATGAAAAACTGTTTTTT
cdr3_aa: CASSQEVTPTNEKLFF
j_call: TRBJ1-4
d_call: -
clone_size: -
v_call: TRBV4-2

cdr3_nt: TGTGCCAGCACAAGGACTAGCGGGAGTGGGTTAAATGAGCAGTTCTTC
cdr3_aa: CASTRTSGSGLNEQFF
j_call: TRBJ2-1
d_call: TRBD2
clone_size: -
v_call: TRBV2

cdr3_nt: TGTGCCAGCAGGACCCTTCGGGGTAGAGAGACCCAGTACTTC
cdr3_aa: CASRTLRGRETQYF
j_call: TRBJ2-5
d_call: -
clone_size: -
v_call: TRBV11-2

cdr3_nt: TGTGCCAGCAGCCAGACAGGTAAAGAGACCCAGTACTTC
cdr3_aa: CASSQTGKETQYF
j_call: TRBJ2-5
d_call: -
clone_size: -
v_call: TRBV7-2

cdr3_nt: TGTGCCAGCAGCTCCGGGACAGCCTATGGCTACACCTTC
cdr3_aa: CASSSGTAYGYTF
j_call: TRBJ1-2
d_call: TRBD1
clone_size: -
v_call: TRBV5-6

cdr3_nt: TGTGCCAGTAGTATGACTTGGCGGCTGAACACTGAAGCTTTCTTT
cdr3_aa: CASSMTWRLNTEAFF
j_call: TRBJ1-1
d_call: -
clone_size: -
v_call: TRBV19

cdr3_nt: TGTGCCAGCAGGGGGACAAGCTCCTACGAGCAGTACTTC
cdr3_aa: CASRGTSSYEQYF
j_call: TRBJ2-7
d_call: -
clone_size: -
v_call: TRBV28

cdr3_nt: TGTGCCAGCAGCCAGACCGGGATTTCCGAGCAGTACTTC
cdr3_aa: CASSQTGISEQYF
j_call: TRBJ2-7
d_call: -
clone_size: -
v_call: TRBV14

cdr3_nt: TGTGCCAGTAGTCGACCGGGACTAGCGGGAAGGGAGCAGTACTTC
cdr3_aa: CASSRPGLAGREQYF
j_call: TRBJ2-7
d_call: TRBD2
clone_size: once
v_call: TRBV19

cdr3_nt: TGTGCCAGCAGCGTACCTGGTGGCAGTGGTATGGGGGCCAACGTCCTGACTTTC
cdr3_aa: CASSVPGGSGMGANVLTF
j_call: TRBJ2-6
d_call: -
clone_size: -
v_call: TRBV7-2

cdr3_nt: TGTGCCAGCAGCTCCCGACAGGGCGCCACTAATGAAAAACTGTTTTTT
cdr3_aa: CASSSRQGATNEKLFF
j_call: TRBJ1-4
d_call: TRBD1
clone_size: -
v_call: TRBV28

cdr3_nt: TGCGCCAGCAGGAGAGGCGGGAACGGGAGGGACAATGAGCAGTTCTTC
cdr3_aa: CASRRGGNGRDNEQFF
j_call: TRBJ2-1
d_call: TRBD2
clone_size: -
v_call: TRBV5-1

cdr3_nt: TGTGCCAGTAGGGACAGTAGTGGTGGCAATCAGCCCCAGCATTTT
cdr3_aa: CASRDSSGGNQPQHF
j_call: TRBJ1-5
d_call: -
clone_size: once
v_call: TRBV19

cdr3_nt: TGCAGCGGTCTACGGGCGGGAGCGGCAGATACGCAGTATTTT
cdr3_aa: CSGLRAGAADTQYF
j_call: TRBJ2-3
d_call: TRBD2
clone_size: -
v_call: TRBV29-1

cdr3_nt: TGTGCCAGCTCTACGACGGCAGGGGCCGCCGGGGGCTACACCTTC
cdr3_aa: CASSTTAGAAGGYTF
j_call: TRBJ1-2
d_call: -
clone_size: once
v_call: TRBV18